These 19 T cell receptor beta chains share one sample of origin, sequenced in a study of cytomegalovirus exposure and HLA in healthy donors (dated by TCRdb to about 2017). The library came from the immunoSEQ multiplex PCR assay. For the multiplex PCR, a mixture combining 60 forward primers for TCR Vbeta segments and 13 reverse primers for TCR Jbeta segments was used. In TCRdb, the immuneACCESS table is reduced to in-frame sequences with V and J assigned. These tables do not hold every clone; where another copy was compared, an unresolved V gene accounts for under half, and the others remain unexplained. Counted in this sample were around 200,000 clones; 60% to 80% of them appeared once. Around 3.3% of the sample lies in the top ten. Sample: PBMCs. These receptors all come from a woman between 25 and 40 years old in good health and CMV-seropositive.

This clone was seen a few times. J is TRBJ2-7 and V is TRBV4-1; 10 bases line up with TRBD2. The junction had 2 bases not matched to a gene; V was cut back by 5 bases and J by 1 base. This CDR3 region has 14 residues. Germline values: CDR1 MGHRA, CDR2 YSYEKL. CDR3 DNA: TGCGCCAGCAGCGCGGGACTAGCGTCCTACGAGCAGTACTTC. It translates to CASSAGLASYEQYF.

The rearrangement links TRBV5-1 to TRBJ1-1, with D uncertain. CDR3 length equals 14 residues. The V gene's germline CDR1 is SGHRS and CDR2 YFSETQ. V lost 4 bases and J lost 0, with 10 bases in between. The CDR3 DNA reads TGCGCCAGCAGCATTAGCGTGCTGAACACTGAAGCTTTCTTT. This gives the protein CASSISVLNTEAFF. The whole variable domain, filled in from reference TRBV5-1 and TRBJ1-1, reads KAGVTQTPRYLIKTRGQQVTLSCSPISGHRSVSWYQQTPGQGLQFLFEYFSETQRNKGNFPGRFSGRQFSNSRSEMNVSTLELGDSALYLCASSISVLNTEAFFGQGTRLTVV.

The rearrangement links TRBV7-2 to TRBJ2-5, with 8 bases lining up with TRBD2. From germline, CDR1 is SGHTA and CDR2 FQGNSA. V gave up 8 bases and J gave up 5 bases; unmatched junction bases: 7. The CDR3 is made up of 13 amino acids. The CDR3 here is CASPNRGGETQYF. In DNA, the CDR3 is TGTGCCAGCCCAAACCGGGGGGGGGAGACCCAGTACTTC.

The chain employs TRBV27 and TRBJ2-3; 14 nucleotides line up with TRBD2. Germline CDR1 is MNHEY and CDR2 is SMNVEV (reference sequence). There are 13 residues in the CDR3. The trim removed 5 bases at V and 15 bases at J, leaving 7 bases unmatched. CDR3 residues: CASSPLTSGREYF. CDR3 bases: TGTGCCAGCAGTCCCTTGACTAGCGGGAGGGAATATTTT.

The J gene is TRBJ1-2, the V gene TRBV7-9; the D gene is possibly TRBD1 (5 bases). The length of the CDR3 is 13 residues. Germline V gene lookup returns CDR1 SEHNR and CDR2 FQNEAQ (reference sequence). V shed 3 bases and J shed 8 bases, with 13 bases lying between them. The DNA of the CDR3 is TGTGCCAGCAGCTTTTGGACCAAGGGGGGCTACACCTTC. It translates to CASSFWTKGGYTF.

This clone was seen just once. The chain has TRBV5-5 and TRBJ1-4; 9 positions agree with TRBD1. The CDR3 sequence is 15 residues long. Trimming cost V 5 bases and J 5 bases; bases outside gene matches: 7. The germline V gene has CDR1 SGHKS and CDR2 YYEKEE (reference sequence). The CDR3 region is CASRQSGTGNEKLFF. CDR3 sequence (DNA): TGTGCCAGCAGGCAATCCGGGACAGGGAATGAAAAACTGTTTTTT.

This sequence joins TRBV27 and TRBJ1-1, with D hard to call. The length of the CDR3 is 14 residues. Deletions cut 3 bases from V and 1 base from J, with 9 bases between. Germline V lookup: CDR1 MNHEY, CDR2 SMNVEV (reference sequence). Written as DNA, the CDR3 is TGTGCCAGCAGTTTGAGGGTTGGGAACACTGAAGCTTTCTTT. Its translation is CASSLRVGNTEAFF.

The rearrangement uses TRBV6-1 and TRBJ2-5, with D possibly being TRBD1 (5 bases). The CDR3 totals 14 residues. Deletions cut 2 bases from V and 5 bases from J, with 12 bases between. CDR1 MNHNS and CDR2 SASEGT come from the germline V gene. CDR3 DNA: TGTGCCAGCAGTGAATCCAGGGTGGAGGAGACCCAGTACTTC. Translation: CASSESRVEETQYF.

The chain uses TRBV4-2 and TRBJ2-3; 9 nucleotides align to TRBD2. Germline V CDR1 and CDR2: LGHNA, YNFKEQ. Germline trimming cut 4 bases from V and 4 bases from J; bases unmatched to any gene: 9. The CDR3 has 16 residues. CDR3 sequence (DNA): TGTGCCAGCAGCCGTACCTCGGGCGGGAGGGCAGATACGCAGTATTTT. Translated, it gives CASSRTSGGRADTQYF.

The V gene is TRBV5-5, the J gene TRBJ2-1; D call uncertain. Per germline, CDR1 SGHKS and CDR2 YYEKEE (reference sequence). Trimming removed 0 bases at V and 0 bases at J, with 7 bases between. The CDR3 is 15 residues long. The DNA of the CDR3 is TGTGCCAGCAGCTTGGGCGGAAGCTCCTACAATGAGCAGTTCTTC. Translated, it gives CASSLGGSSYNEQFF.

The rearrangement links TRBV5-4 to TRBJ2-1, with D possibly TRBD1 on 7 matching bases. CDR1 and CDR2 (germline): SGHNT, YYREEE (reference sequence). V was shortened by 4 bases and J by 4 bases, with 18 bases between the two germline ends. The CDR3 contains 16 residues. The CDR3 spells CASSGGGGWGYNEQFF. CDR3 coding DNA: TGTGCCAGCAGCGGTGGAGGGGGCTGGGGTTACAATGAGCAGTTCTTC.

This clone was detected only once. The V and J genes are TRBV19 and TRBJ2-7; perhaps TRBD2 as D (5 bases). This CDR3 region has 14 residues. The V gene's germline CDR1 is LNHDA and CDR2 SQIVND (reference sequence). The germline V and J ends were trimmed by 1 base and 2 bases, with 9 bases remaining between them. The CDR3 spells CASSIAGTAYEQYF. Written as DNA, the CDR3 is TGTGCCAGTAGTATAGCGGGAACAGCCTACGAGCAGTACTTC.

The chain recombines TRBV7-9 with TRBJ1-4; D is uncertain. The CDR3 contains 13 residues. Germline CDR1 reads SEHNR; CDR2 reads FQNEAQ (reference sequence). V lost 1 base and J lost 7, with 7 bases in between. The CDR3 reads CASSLDEFEKLFF. The CDR3 nucleotides read TGTGCCAGCAGCTTAGACGAGTTTGAAAAACTGTTTTTT. Combining the CDR3 with reference TRBV7-9 and TRBJ1-4 gives the whole variable domain DTGVSQNPRHKITKRGQNVTFRCDPISEHNRLYWYRQTLGQGPEFLTYFQNEAQLEKSRLLSDRFSAERPKGSFSTLEIQRTEQGDSAMYLCASSLDEFEKLFFGSGTQLSVL.

The gene calls are TRBV6-5 and TRBJ2-2; 8 bases match TRBD1. The V gene end was trimmed by 10 bases and the J gene end by 3 bases; junction bases not matched to a gene: 10. The CDR3 covers 15 residues. Looked up from germline, CDR1 is MNHEY and CDR2 is SVGAGI. This chain's CDR3 is CATLDREVYTGELFF. Here the CDR3 DNA reads TGTGCCACCCTGGACAGGGAGGTCTACACCGGGGAGCTGTTTTTT.

The V and J genes are TRBV19 and TRBJ2-7; 15 bases are shared with TRBD2. This CDR3 has 17 residues. The trim removed 3 bases at V and 1 base at J, leaving 4 bases unmatched. From germline, CDR1 is LNHDA and CDR2 SQIVND (reference sequence). The CDR3 DNA reads as TGTGCCAGTAGTATTACGGGACTAGCGGGAGGTTCCTACGAGCAGTACTTC. As protein: CASSITGLAGGSYEQYF.

This clone has more than one count but fewer than ten. The same CDR3 is also encoded by other DNA sequences in this sample. This chain joins TRBV11-1 and TRBJ2-7, with 12 bases identical to TRBD2. V lost 5 bases to trimming and J lost 7 bases; unmatched junction nucleotides: 12. From germline, CDR1 is SGHAT and CDR2 FQDESV (reference sequence). The CDR3 sequence is 16 residues long. CDR3: CASSPQPTSGRREQYF. The CDR3 coding sequence is TGTGCCAGCAGCCCTCAACCGACTAGCGGGAGACGTGAGCAGTACTTC.

In this sample, this clone turned up once. J is TRBJ2-3 and V is TRBV11-2, with TRBD2 matching over 15 bases. Germline values: CDR1 SGHAT, CDR2 FQNNGV. This CDR3 is built from 18 residues. V gave up 6 bases and J gave up 0 bases; unmatched junction bases: 7. Here the CDR3 reads CASRSGLAGGRSTDTQYF. The CDR3 DNA sequence: TGTGCCAGCAGATCGGGACTAGCGGGAGGAAGAAGCACAGATACGCAGTATTTT.

This chain joins TRBV10-2 and TRBJ1-1; 7 bases are shared with TRBD1. Germline loops: CDR1 WSHSY, CDR2 SAAADI. The CDR3 is made up of 13 amino acids. V dropped 3 bases and J dropped 6; count of bases not matched to a gene: 4. The CDR3 sequence is CASSDYRGPEAFF. The CDR3 DNA reads TGCGCCAGCAGTGATTACAGGGGCCCTGAAGCTTTCTTT.

This clone was seen a handful of times. J is TRBJ1-5 and V is TRBV2, with D perhaps TRBD1 (6 bases). V was clipped by 7 bases and J by 6 bases, with 13 bases between them. The CDR3 covers 13 residues. Germline values: CDR1 SNHLY, CDR2 FYNNEI. For the CDR3, the DNA is TGTGCCAGCAAACAGGGCGGCACTCAGCCCCAGCATTTT. This sequence encodes CASKQGGTQPQHF.